Shown below are 20 T cell receptor beta chains from a single sample sequenced in a study of blood T cell repertoires in COVID-19. TCRdb's table, derived via immunoSEQ multiplex PCR, lists solely in-frame clones and lacks some. The table includes under 150,000 clones, around 84% detected once. The sequencing sample was made of PBMCs or T cells enriched from blood (not recorded which). The receptors shown here come from a man in his forties with acute COVID-19.

The chain combines TRBV7-2 with TRBJ2-1, with TRBD2 identical over 10 bases. The trim removed 6 bases at V and 3 bases at J, leaving 5 bases unmatched. The CDR3 loop spans 15 amino acids. Per the germline V gene, CDR1 is SGHTA and CDR2 is FQGNSA. CDR3 amino acids: CASSLTSGIYNEQFF. The CDR3 DNA reads as TGTGCCAGCAGTTTAACTAGCGGGATCTACAATGAGCAGTTCTTC.

The V gene is TRBV7-3, the J gene TRBJ1-3; D not resolved. Germline lookup yields CDR1 SGHTA and CDR2 FQGTGA. V was clipped by 4 bases and J by 0 bases, with 7 bases between them. The CDR3 extends over 14 amino acids. CDR3 bases: TGTGCCAGCAGCTCGGGAAGCTCTGGAAACACCATATATTTT. It specifies CASSSGSSGNTIYF.

The chain employs TRBV19 and TRBJ2-1; 9 bases fit TRBD2. The trim removed 4 bases at V and 5 bases at J, leaving 6 bases unmatched. This CDR3 has 15 amino acids. Germline V gene sequence: CDR1 LNHDA, CDR2 SQIVND (reference sequence). The CDR3, as DNA: TGTGCCAGTAGTACTGCGGGAGGGCCGGACAATGAGCAGTTCTTC. It specifies CASSTAGGPDNEQFF.

This chain connects TRBV28 to TRBJ1-6; D not certain. CDR3 length: 12 residues. Trimming took off 5 bases at V and 10 bases at J, with 9 bases between the two ends. Germline V gene lookup returns CDR1 MDHEN and CDR2 SYDVKM. The CDR3 nucleotides are TGTGCCAGCAGTCCGGCGGGGTCACCCCTCCACTTT. It specifies CASSPAGSPLHF.

The genes are TRBV18 and TRBJ2-1; 9 positions agree with TRBD2. Germline lookup yields CDR1 KGHSH and CDR2 LQKENI. Trimming removed 4 bases from V and 3 bases from J; junction bases left unmatched: 10. The CDR3 extends over 17 amino acids. The CDR3 DNA reads TGTGCCAGCTCACGATACCCGATAGCGGGGGACTACAATGAGCAGTTCTTC. Protein: CASSRYPIAGDYNEQFF.

The rearrangement links TRBV12-3 or TRBV12-4 to TRBJ2-1; D is possibly TRBD2 (6 bases). V was cut by 7 bases and J by 2 bases, with 9 bases left in between. This CDR3 contains 13 residues. CDR3 DNA: TGTGCCAGCACCAGGAGGGCCTACAATGAGCAGTTCTTC. This translates into CASTRRAYNEQFF.

A remark on this clone: Sequence at one end of the junction differs from germline and may be a read error. This sequence joins TRBV7-7 and TRBJ2-5; 9 bases map to TRBD2. The CDR3 has 16 amino acids. The V gene's germline CDR1 is SSHAT and CDR2 FNYEAQ (reference sequence). The CDR3 bases are TGTGCTAGCAGCTTAGGCGGGGGGGCCTCTGTAGAGACCCAGTACTTC. It codes for CASSLGGGASVETQYF.

The chain has TRBV6-5 and TRBJ2-5; 12 bases are a match to TRBD2. After removal of 7 bases from V and 5 bases from J, the junction contained 5 bases not matched to a gene. Germline V lookup: CDR1 MNHEY, CDR2 SVGAGI. The CDR3 runs 14 residues. CDR3 coding DNA: TGTGCCAGCACTTGGACTAGCGGGACCGAGACCCAGTACTTC. Its protein is CASTWTSGTETQYF.

This clone was observed a handful of times. The sample contains more than one DNA sequence encoding this CDR3. The chain employs TRBV2 and TRBJ2-1; D is possibly TRBD1 (6 bases). Germline V gene data show CDR1 as SNHLY and CDR2 as FYNNEI. This CDR3 contains 15 residues. The V gene lost 3 bases and the J gene lost 0 bases, with 9 bases spanning the gap. CDR3 nucleotides: TGTGCCAGCAGTGAGGACAGAAGCTCCTACAATGAGCAGTTCTTC. Amino acid sequence: CASSEDRSSYNEQFF.

The chain employs TRBV15 and TRBJ2-3; perhaps TRBD1 as D (6 bases). Germline CDR1 and CDR2: LNHNV and YYDKDF (reference sequence). The length of the CDR3 is 13 residues. Trimming took off 1 base at V and 9 bases at J, with 11 bases between the two ends. This CDR3 reads CATSRVGTLTQYF. The CDR3 DNA reads TGTGCCACCAGCAGAGTAGGGACACTCACGCAGTATTTT.

The chain is built from TRBV24-1 and TRBJ2-1; D gene unclear. The germline V gene encodes CDR1 KGHDR and CDR2 SFDVKD. The CDR3 extends over 18 amino acids. Deletions cut 3 bases from V and 6 bases from J, with 23 bases between. CDR3 sequence: CATSDIPLLSPCGNEQFF. The CDR3 bases are TGTGCCACCAGTGATATCCCCTTACTATCTCCCTGTGGCAATGAGCAGTTCTTC.

This chain uses TRBV27 with TRBJ2-1; weak D call: TRBD2 (6 bases). The CDR3 is made up of 15 amino acids. Deletions cut 4 bases from V and 8 bases from J, with 18 bases between. Germline lookup yields CDR1 MNHEY and CDR2 SMNVEV (reference sequence). The CDR3 reads CASSSSSVPKDEQFF. CDR3 nucleotides: TGTGCCAGCAGTTCGTCTAGCGTACCCAAGGATGAGCAGTTCTTC.

Only a few counts were recorded for this clone. This chain uses TRBV6-5 with TRBJ1-6, with no clear D. The V gene's germline CDR1 is MNHEY and CDR2 SVGAGI. The CDR3 runs to 13 residues. The V gene lost 5 bases and the J gene lost 5 bases, with 7 bases spanning the gap. The CDR3 region is CASSRGDNSPLHF. The DNA of the CDR3 is TGTGCCAGCAGTCGCGGGGATAATTCACCCCTCCACTTT.

This chain uses TRBV19 with TRBJ1-2, with D possibly being TRBD1 (6 bases). The CDR3 runs 12 residues. Germline CDR1 and CDR2: LNHDA and SQIVND (reference sequence). Deletions cut 5 bases from V and 5 bases from J, with 9 bases between. CDR3 nucleotide sequence: TGTGCCAGTAGTGATAGGGGGTATGGCTACACCTTC. It yields the protein CASSDRGYGYTF.

The chain combines TRBV5-1 with TRBJ1-1; a weak D match, TRBD1 (5 bases). Between the trimmed V and J ends, which lost 2 bases and 1 base, there was a span of 6 bases. CDR1 is SGHRS and CDR2 is YFSETQ in the germline V gene. CDR3 size: 13 residues. This chain's CDR3 is CASSLRGNTEAFF. CDR3 nucleotides: TGCGCCAGCAGCTTAAGGGGGAACACTGAAGCTTTCTTT.

The rearrangement uses TRBV3-1 (or the pseudogene TRBV3-2) and TRBJ1-2; TRBD1 is a possible D gene (5 bases). Germline CDR1 LGHDT, CDR2 YNNKEL (reference sequence). CDR3 length equals 16 residues. Trimming removed 4 bases at V and 0 bases at J, with 15 bases between. The CDR3 loop reads CASSPRTRNSNYGYTF. CDR3 nucleotides: TGTGCCAGCAGCCCCAGGACACGGAATTCTAACTATGGCTACACCTTC.

The chain is built from TRBV7-9 and TRBJ2-7, with a possible D match to TRBD2 (6 bases). The CDR3 totals 16 residues. Germline loops: CDR1 SEHNR, CDR2 FQNEAQ (reference sequence). V was shortened by 3 bases and J by 5 bases, with 20 bases between the two germline ends. The CDR3 DNA reads TGTGCCAGCAGCTTGGAGGGTATTATGATGGGGAACGAGCAGTACTTC. It specifies CASSLEGIMMGNEQYF.

J is TRBJ1-1 and V is TRBV6-5, with 9 bases aligning to TRBD1. Unmatched junction bases numbered 4, after V lost 6 bases and J lost 5 bases. Germline CDR1 reads MNHEY; CDR2 reads SVGAGI. This CDR3 spans 13 amino acids. CDR3 sequence: CASRGQGRTEAFF. In nucleotides, the CDR3 is TGTGCCAGCAGAGGACAGGGGAGGACTGAAGCTTTCTTT.

The J gene is TRBJ2-7, the V gene TRBV11-2; 9 nucleotides line up with TRBD2. The germline gives CDR1 SGHAT, CDR2 FQNNGV. The CDR3 length is 15 residues. J gave up 3 bases and V 4 bases, and 7 bases lay outside the gene matches. The CDR3 coding sequence is TGTGCCAGCAGCTCAGTAGCGGGGGCTTTCTACGAGCAGTACTTC. Protein product: CASSSVAGAFYEQYF. Supplemented by reference TRBV11-2 and TRBJ2-7, the full variable domain reads EAGVAQSPRYKIIEKRQSVAFWCNPISGHATLYWYQQILGQGPKLLIQFQNNGVVDDSQLPKDRFSAERLKGVDSTLKIQPAKLEDSAVYLCASSSVAGAFYEQYFGPGTRLTVT.

This sequence joins TRBV28 and TRBJ1-4; tentative D call: TRBD1 (5 bases). The CDR3 spans 11 residues. CDR1 is MDHEN, CDR2 SYDVKM, per germline. The CDR3 loop reads CALGGDGKLFF. The CDR3 DNA is TGTGCTCTCGGGGGGGACGGCAAACTGTTTTTT.